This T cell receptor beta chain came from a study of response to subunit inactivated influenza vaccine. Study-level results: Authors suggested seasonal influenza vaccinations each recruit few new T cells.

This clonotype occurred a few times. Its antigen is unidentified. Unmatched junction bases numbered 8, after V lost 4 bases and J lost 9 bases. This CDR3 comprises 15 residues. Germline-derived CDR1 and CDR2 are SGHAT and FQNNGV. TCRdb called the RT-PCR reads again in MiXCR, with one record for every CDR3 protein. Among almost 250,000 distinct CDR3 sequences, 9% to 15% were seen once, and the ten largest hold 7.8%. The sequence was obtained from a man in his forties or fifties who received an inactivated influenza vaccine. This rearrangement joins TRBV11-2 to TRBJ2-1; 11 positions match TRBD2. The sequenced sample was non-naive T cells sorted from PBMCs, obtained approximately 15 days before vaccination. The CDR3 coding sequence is TGTGCCAGCAGCTCCGGGGGTAGCGGGAGGGGTGAGCAGTTCTTC. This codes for CASSSGGSGRGEQFF. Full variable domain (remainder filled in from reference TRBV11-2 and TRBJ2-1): EAGVAQSPRYKIIEKRQSVAFWCNPISGHATLYWYQQILGQGPKLLIQFQNNGVVDDSQLPKDRFSAERLKGVDSTLKIQPAKLEDSAVYLCASSSGGSGRGEQFFGPGTRLTVL.